The entry below gives a single T cell receptor beta chain sequence along with its context. Authors' methods: By means of reference gene primer amplification, nucleated cell counts were estimated. TCRdb keeps only in-frame clones here, not all; method: immunoSEQ multiplex PCR. V, J and clone size are those of that table, while D and trimming were read from the DNA. The data hold around 170,000 clones, with about 82% observed a single time. These data originate in a study of blood T cell repertoires in COVID-19. Study as a whole: Samples of COVID-19 (acute and convalescent) were obtained from the United States, Italy and Spain. T cells, B-cell-depleted T cells, or PBMCs supplied cDNA or gDNA.

Losses at the gene ends were 0 bases for V and 8 bases for J; bases not matched to a gene: 17. Germline V gene data show CDR1 as PRHDT and CDR2 as FYEKMQ (reference sequence). CDR3 length: 19 amino acids. The sequencing sample was made of peripheral blood. The sequence was collected from a man aged 50 or older with active or convalescent COVID-19. The chain joins TRBV13 to TRBJ2-1; the match to TRBD2 covers 9 bases. CDR3: CASSLGWTGGGAVMDEQFF. CDR3 coding DNA: TGTGCCAGCAGCTTAGGATGGACAGGCGGGGGGGCGGTGATGGATGAGCAGTTCTTC.